The source of this T cell receptor beta chain is a study of cytomegalovirus exposure and HLA in healthy donors. Primers included in the PCR were 60 Vbeta and 13 Jbeta primers. Some clones are missing from TCRdb's copy, which holds only in-frame ones; the method was immunoSEQ multiplex PCR. The sample has roughly 180,000 clones, roughly 80% seen once. Study-wide results and limits: A link between a missense DCLRE1C variant and TCR beta V- and J-gene trimming emerged from a later analysis. The authors confirmed in vitro that three CMV-associated chains were specific for CMV antigens. What a later analysis showed was that several of the most significant clusters appeared linked to common viral pathogens.

The length of the CDR3 is 13 residues. CDR1 is PRHDT, CDR2 FYEKMQ, per germline (reference sequence). Trimming took 5 bases from V and 5 from J; bases not matched to a gene: 5. This clone came up once. Its antigen is currently unknown. The chain recombines TRBV13 with TRBJ1-1; 7 bases are a match to TRBD1. The specimen was PBMCs. This clonotype originated in a man aged 25-40 years in good health and CMV-seropositive. In nucleotides, the CDR3 is TGTGCCAGCAGCACCCCGACAGGGACTGAAGCTTTCTTT. This encodes CASSTPTGTEAFF.